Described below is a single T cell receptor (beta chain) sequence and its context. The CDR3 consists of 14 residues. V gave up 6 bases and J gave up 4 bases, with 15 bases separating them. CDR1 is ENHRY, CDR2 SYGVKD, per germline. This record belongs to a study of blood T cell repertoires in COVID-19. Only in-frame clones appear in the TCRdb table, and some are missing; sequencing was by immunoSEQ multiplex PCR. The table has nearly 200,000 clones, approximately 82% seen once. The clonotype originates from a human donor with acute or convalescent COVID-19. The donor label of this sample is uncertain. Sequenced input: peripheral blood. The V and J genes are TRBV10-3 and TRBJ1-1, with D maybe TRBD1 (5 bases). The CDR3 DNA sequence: TGTGCCATCAGGCGGGACCAGGGAGGCACTGAAGCTTTCTTT. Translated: CAIRRDQGGTEAFF.